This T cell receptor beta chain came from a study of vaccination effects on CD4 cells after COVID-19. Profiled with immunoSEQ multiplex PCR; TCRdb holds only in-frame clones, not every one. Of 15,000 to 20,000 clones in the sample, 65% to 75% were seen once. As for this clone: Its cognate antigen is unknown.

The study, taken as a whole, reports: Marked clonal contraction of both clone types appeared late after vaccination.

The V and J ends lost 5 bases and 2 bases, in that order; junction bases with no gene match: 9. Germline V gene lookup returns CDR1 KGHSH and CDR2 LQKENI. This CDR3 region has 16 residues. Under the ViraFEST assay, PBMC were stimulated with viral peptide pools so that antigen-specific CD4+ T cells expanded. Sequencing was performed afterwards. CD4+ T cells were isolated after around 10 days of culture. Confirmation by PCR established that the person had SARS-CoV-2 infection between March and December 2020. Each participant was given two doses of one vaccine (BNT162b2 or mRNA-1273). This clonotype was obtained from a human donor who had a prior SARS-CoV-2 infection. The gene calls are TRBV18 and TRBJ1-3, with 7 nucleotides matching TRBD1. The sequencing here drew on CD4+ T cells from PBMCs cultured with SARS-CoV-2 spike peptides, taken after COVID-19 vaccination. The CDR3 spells CASSTNPGGAGNTIYF. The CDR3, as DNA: TGTGCCAGCTCAACTAACCCAGGGGGTGCTGGAAACACCATATATTTT.